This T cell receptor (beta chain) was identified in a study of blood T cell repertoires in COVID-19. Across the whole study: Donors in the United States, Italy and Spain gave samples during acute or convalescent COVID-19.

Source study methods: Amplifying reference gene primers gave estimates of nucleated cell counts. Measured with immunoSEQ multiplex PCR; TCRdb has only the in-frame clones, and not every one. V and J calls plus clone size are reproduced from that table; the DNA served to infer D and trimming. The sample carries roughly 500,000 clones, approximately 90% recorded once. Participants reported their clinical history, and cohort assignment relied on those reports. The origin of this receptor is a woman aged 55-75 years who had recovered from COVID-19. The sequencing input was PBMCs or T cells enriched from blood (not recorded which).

The DNA for the CDR3 is TGTGCCAGCAGCCAAGTAGGGGTTTTCAATTCACCCCTCCACTTT. As protein: CASSQVGVFNSPLHF. The rearrangement links TRBV3-1 (or the pseudogene TRBV3-2) to TRBJ1-6; D might be TRBD1 (5 bases). V was clipped by 1 base and J by 7 bases, with 11 bases between them. Germline V gene lookup returns CDR1 LGHDT and CDR2 YNNKEL (reference sequence). The CDR3 is 15 amino acids.